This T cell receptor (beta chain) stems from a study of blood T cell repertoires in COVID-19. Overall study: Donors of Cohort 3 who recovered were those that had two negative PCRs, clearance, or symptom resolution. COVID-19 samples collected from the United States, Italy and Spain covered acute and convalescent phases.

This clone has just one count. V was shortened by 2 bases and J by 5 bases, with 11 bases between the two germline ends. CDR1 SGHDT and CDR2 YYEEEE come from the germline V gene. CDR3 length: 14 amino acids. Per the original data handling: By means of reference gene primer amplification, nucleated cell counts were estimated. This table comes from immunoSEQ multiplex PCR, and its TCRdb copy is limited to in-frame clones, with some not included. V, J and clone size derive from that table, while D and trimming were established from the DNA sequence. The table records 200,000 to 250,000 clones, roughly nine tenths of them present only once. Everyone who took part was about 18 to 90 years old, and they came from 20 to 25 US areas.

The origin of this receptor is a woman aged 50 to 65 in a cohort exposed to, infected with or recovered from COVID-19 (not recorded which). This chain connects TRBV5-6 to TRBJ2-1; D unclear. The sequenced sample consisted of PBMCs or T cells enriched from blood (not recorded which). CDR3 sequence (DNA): TGTGCCAGCAGCTTCATCACTGGTAACAATGAGCAGTTCTTC. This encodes CASSFITGNNEQFF.